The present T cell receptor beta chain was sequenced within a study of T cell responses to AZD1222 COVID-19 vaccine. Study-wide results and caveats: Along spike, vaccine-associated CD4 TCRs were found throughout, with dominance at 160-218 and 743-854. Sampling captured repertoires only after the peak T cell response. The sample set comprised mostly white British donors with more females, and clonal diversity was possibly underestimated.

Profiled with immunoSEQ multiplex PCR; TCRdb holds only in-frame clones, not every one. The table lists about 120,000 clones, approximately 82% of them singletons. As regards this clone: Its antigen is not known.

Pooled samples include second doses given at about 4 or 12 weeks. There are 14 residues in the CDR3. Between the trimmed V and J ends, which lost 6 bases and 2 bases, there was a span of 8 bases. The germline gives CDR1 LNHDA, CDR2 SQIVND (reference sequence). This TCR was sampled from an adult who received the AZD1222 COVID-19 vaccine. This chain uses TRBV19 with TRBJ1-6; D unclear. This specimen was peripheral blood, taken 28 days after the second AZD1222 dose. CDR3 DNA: TGTGCCAGTAGCGGGTTTACCTATAATTCACCCCTCCACTTT. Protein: CASSGFTYNSPLHF.